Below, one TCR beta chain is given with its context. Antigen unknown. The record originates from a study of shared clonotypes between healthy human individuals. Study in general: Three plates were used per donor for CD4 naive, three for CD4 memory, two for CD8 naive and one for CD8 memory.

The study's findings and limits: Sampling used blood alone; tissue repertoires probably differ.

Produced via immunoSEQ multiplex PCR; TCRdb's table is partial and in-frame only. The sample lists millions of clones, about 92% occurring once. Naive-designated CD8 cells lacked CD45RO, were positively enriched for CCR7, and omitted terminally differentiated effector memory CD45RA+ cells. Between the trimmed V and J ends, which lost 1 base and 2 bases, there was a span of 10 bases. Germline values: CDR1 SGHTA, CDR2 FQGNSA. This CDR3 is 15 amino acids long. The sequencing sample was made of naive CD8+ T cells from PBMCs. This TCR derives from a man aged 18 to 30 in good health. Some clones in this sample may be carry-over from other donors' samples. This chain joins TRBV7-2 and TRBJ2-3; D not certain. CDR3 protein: CASSLVITNTDTQYF. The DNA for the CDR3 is TGTGCCAGCAGCTTAGTGATTACCAACACAGATACGCAGTATTTT.